Each of the 21 T cell receptor beta chains below was sequenced from the same sample in a study of blood T cells in healthy people across ages. A second roughly 7 to 11 cycle PCR used barcoded and J-beta primers. From the 5' RACE reads, TCRdb called clonotypes with MiXCR, one entry per CDR3 protein. There are fewer than 900,000 distinct CDR3 sequences in the sample; roughly 43% occur only once, and 20% to 25% lies in the top ten. The sample consisted of blood. Receptor source: a woman aged 55 to 70 in good health.

The CDR3 DNA is TGTGCCAGCAGCTGCCAGAGACACAGGGTGTTTTTT. It is translated as CASSCQRHRVFF. The chain recombines TRBV14 with TRBJ1-4, with D tentatively TRBD1 (6 bases). Between the trimmed V and J ends, which lost 5 bases and 15 bases, there was a span of 16 bases. The CDR3 totals 12 residues. Germline V gene sequence: CDR1 SGHDN, CDR2 FVKESK.

This clonotype was counted ten times or more. V and J are TRBV29-1 and TRBJ2-5; D remains ambiguous. With 6 bases removed from V and 11 bases from J, the gap between germline ends came to 25 bases. In germline, CDR1 is SQVTM, CDR2 ANQGSEA. This CDR3 region has 14 residues. The CDR3 sequence: CSVLSGFNYLRQYF. The CDR3 DNA follows: TGCAGCGTCCTGTCCGGGTTCAATTACCTGAGGCAGTACTTC.

The chain recombines TRBV7-2 with TRBJ2-1, with 11 nucleotides matching TRBD2. The germline CDR1 and CDR2 sequences are SGHTA and FQGNSA. The CDR3 runs 22 residues. The ends lost 0 bases at V and 0 bases at J; junction bases unmatched: 16. CDR3 residues: CASSLAPRPTSGAVGSYNEQFF. CDR3 DNA: TGTGCCAGCAGCTTAGCCCCACGACCGACTAGCGGGGCGGTCGGCTCCTACAATGAGCAGTTCTTC.

This clonotype occurred a few times. The chain uses TRBV3-1 and TRBJ1-5, with D possibly TRBD1 on 6 matching bases. Germline values: CDR1 LGHDT, CDR2 YNNKEL (reference sequence). V lost 2 bases to trimming and J lost 7 bases, with 12 bases between them. The CDR3 sequence is 14 residues long. The CDR3 is CASSQNEGEQPQHF. The CDR3 DNA is TGTGCCAGCAGCCAAAACGAGGGGGAACAGCCCCAGCATTTT.

The chain carries TRBV20-1 and TRBJ2-7, with unresolved D. Germline CDR1 is DFQATT and CDR2 is SNEGSKA (reference sequence). The CDR3 extends over 13 amino acids. V lost 2 bases and J 3 bases, leaving 11 bases between the germline ends. For the CDR3, the DNA is TGCAGTGCTAGACATAACCGAGTCTACGAGCAGTACTTC. Its protein product is CSARHNRVYEQYF.

CDR3 loop: CSAPANGLYGYTF. The CDR3, as DNA: TGCAGTGCTCCCGCCAACGGATTATATGGCTACACCTTC. This sequence joins TRBV20-1 and TRBJ1-2; unclear D gene. Per germline, CDR1 DFQATT and CDR2 SNEGSKA (reference sequence). Trimming removed 5 bases at V and 5 bases at J, with 15 bases between. The CDR3 has 13 amino acids.

This clonotype has a handful of counts. J is TRBJ1-2 and V is TRBV3-1; D is undetermined. V lost 1 base and J 5 bases, leaving 11 bases between the germline ends. Germline V gene data show CDR1 as LGHDT and CDR2 as YNNKEL (reference sequence). The CDR3 extends over 14 amino acids. Written as DNA, the CDR3 is TGTGCCAGCAGCCAAGGAGAACTGAAATATGGCTACACCTTC. Protein product: CASSQGELKYGYTF.

This clonotype was seen more than once but under ten times. V is TRBV9 and J is TRBJ2-7, with D tentatively TRBD1 or TRBD2 (5 bases each). The CDR3 loop spans 16 amino acids. Germline CDR1 is SGDLS and CDR2 is YYNGEE. V lost 0 bases and J lost 1, with 14 bases in between. In DNA, the CDR3 is TGTGCCAGCAGCGTAGAGGGGACCCCGGGGTCCTACGAGCAGTACTTC. This gives the protein CASSVEGTPGSYEQYF.

The chain is built from TRBV24-1 and TRBJ2-7; 8 positions match TRBD1. From germline, CDR1 is KGHDR and CDR2 SFDVKD. The CDR3 covers 12 residues. The junction had 1 base not matched to a gene; V was cut back by 9 bases and J by 1 base. The CDR3 loop reads CATRDRSYEQYF. CDR3 bases: TGTGCCACCCGGGACAGGTCCTACGAGCAGTACTTC.

This clonotype was picked up a small number of times. This sequence joins TRBV20-1 and TRBJ2-3; 14 positions agree with TRBD2. J was trimmed by 4 bases and V by 1 base; bases with no gene match: 13. The germline CDR1 and CDR2 sequences are DFQATT and SNEGSKA (reference sequence). This CDR3 region has 19 residues. The CDR3 reads CSARGYPGLAGELADTQYF. The CDR3 DNA is TGCAGTGCTAGAGGTTATCCGGGACTAGCGGGAGAATTGGCAGATACGCAGTATTTT.

The chain has TRBV18 and TRBJ2-7; possible D gene TRBD2, 6 bases. V lost 0 bases to trimming and J lost 3 bases, with 15 bases between them. CDR1 and CDR2 (germline): KGHSH, LQKENI. This CDR3 has 16 residues. CDR3 nucleotides: TGTGCCAGCTCACCACCTGGGCAGGCGGGACTCTACGAGCAGTACTTC. Protein sequence: CASSPPGQAGLYEQYF.

This clonotype was seen more than once but under ten times. Here the CDR3 DNA reads TGTGCCAGCAGCCATGGGGGGACTAGCGGGGGAGATACGCAGTATTTT. Its protein is CASSHGGTSGGDTQYF. The rearrangement joins TRBV3-1 to TRBJ2-3; TRBD2 matches at 14 bases. J gave up 5 bases and V 3 bases, and 4 bases lay outside the gene matches. Germline loops: CDR1 LGHDT, CDR2 YNNKEL (reference sequence). This CDR3 is built from 16 residues.

V and J are TRBV6-5 and TRBJ2-7, with 8 nucleotides matching TRBD1. The length of the CDR3 is 16 residues. J was trimmed by 0 bases and V by 5 bases; bases with no gene match: 9. The germline V gene encodes CDR1 MNHEY and CDR2 SVGAGI. CDR3 amino acids: CASSRTGSFSSYEQYF. The CDR3 nucleotides read TGTGCCAGCAGTCGGACAGGGTCTTTTAGCTCCTACGAGCAGTACTTC.

The rearrangement links TRBV28 to TRBJ1-4; no firm D call. The germline V gene has CDR1 MDHEN and CDR2 SYDVKM. The CDR3 is made up of 12 amino acids. V lost 4 bases to trimming and J lost 11 bases, with 11 bases between them. In nucleotides, the CDR3 is TGTGCCAGCAGTTCAGTGCGCGGGAAACTGTTTTTT. This translates into CASSSVRGKLFF.

The genes are TRBV7-2 and TRBJ2-5; a possible D gene is TRBD1 (5 bases). Germline V gene lookup returns CDR1 SGHTA and CDR2 FQGNSA. With 7 bases removed from V and 5 bases from J, the gap between germline ends came to 11 bases. The CDR3 consists of 12 residues. The CDR3 loop reads CASTPAGETQYF. CDR3 coding DNA: TGTGCCAGCACGCCCGCAGGGGAGACCCAGTACTTC.

This clonotype was observed a few times. This chain uses TRBV21-1 with TRBJ2-2; TRBD1 is the table's D call and was not checked against the DNA. TRBV21-1 is termed a pseudogene. This CDR3 is built from 17 residues. CDR3 coding DNA: TGTGCCAGCAGCACGGACTTACCGACAGGCCCCGGCGGGGAGCTGTTTTTT. The encoded protein is CASSTDLPTGPGGELFF.

The sample holds a few counts of this clonotype. The V gene is TRBV20-1, the J gene TRBJ1-2; TRBD1 is a possible D gene (5 bases). The CDR3 is 15 residues long. The V gene's germline CDR1 is DFQATT and CDR2 SNEGSKA (reference sequence). The V end lost 0 bases, the J end lost 4 bases, and 15 bases lay between the germline ends. The DNA of the CDR3 is TGCAGTGCTAGAGAAAGAGGGGTTGGATTCTATGGCTACACCTTC. The encoded protein is CSARERGVGFYGYTF.

About this clonotype itself: This may be a read error: a much more frequent sequence differs by one nucleotide. This chain connects TRBV29-1 to TRBJ2-5, with unresolved D. Germline V CDR1 and CDR2: SQVTM, ANQGSEA. CDR3 length: 11 residues. V lost 1 base and J 11 bases, leaving 11 bases between the germline ends. CDR3 loop: CSVEGQIEQYF. The CDR3 DNA follows: TGCAGCGTTGAAGGTCAAATTGAGCAGTACTTC.

The chain combines TRBV7-8 with TRBJ1-2; a possible D gene is TRBD1 (5 bases). The germline V and J ends were trimmed by 1 base and 8 bases, with 14 bases remaining between them. The CDR3 loop spans 14 amino acids. Germline CDR1 is SGHVS and CDR2 is FQNEAQ. The CDR3 DNA sequence: TGTGCCAGCAGCTTAGTAGCAGGGAAGCGGGGCTACACCTTC. Its translation: CASSLVAGKRGYTF. Drawing the rest from reference TRBV7-8 and TRBJ1-2, the complete variable domain is GAGVSQSPRYKVAKRGQDVALRCDPISGHVSLFWYQQALGQGPEFLTYFQNEAQLDKSGLPSDRFFAERPEGSVSTLKIQRTQQEDSAVYLCASSLVAGKRGYTFGSGTRLTVV.

This clonotype was detected a few times. Just one base apart from a much larger clone, this may be a read error. The V gene is TRBV6-6, the J gene TRBJ1-1; unclear D gene. The CDR3 is made up of 13 amino acids. The germline gives CDR1 MNHNY, CDR2 SVGAGI (reference sequence). V was clipped by 5 bases and J by 6 bases, with 13 bases between them. The DNA of the CDR3 is TGTGCCAGCAGTGACTTCGGGTCCCCTGAAGCTTTCTTT. Protein: CASSDFGSPEAFF.

This clonotype was seen a few times. The rearrangement uses TRBV6-5 and TRBJ2-7, with 7 bases aligning to TRBD1. CDR1 MNHEY and CDR2 SVGAGI come from the germline V gene. Trimming cost V 5 bases and J 1 base; bases outside gene matches: 11. The CDR3 extends over 16 amino acids. The CDR3 nucleotides read TGTGCCAGCAGTAACCCCAGGGGGAAGGGTTCCTACGAGCAGTACTTC. This sequence encodes CASSNPRGKGSYEQYF.